Below are 3 T cell receptor beta chains sequenced from a single sample in a study of siplizumab effects on memory and regulatory T cells. Profiling relied on immunoSEQ multiplex PCR, and the TCRdb table lists in-frame clones only, not all of them. The table has 100,000 or so clones, about 90% seen once. Material: CD4+ T cells sorted from blood. Receptors were obtained from a human donor in good health. Some clones in this sample may be carry-over from other donors' samples.

The chain uses TRBV27 and TRBJ2-1; D perhaps matches TRBD2 (7 bases). The germline gives CDR1 MNHEY, CDR2 SMNVEV (reference sequence). The CDR3 is 15 residues long. V lost 5 bases to trimming and J lost 0 bases, with 11 bases between them. DNA of the CDR3: TGTGCCAGCAGTCGGGGGGCAAGCTCCTACAATGAGCAGTTCTTC. Amino acids: CASSRGASSYNEQFF.

In this sample, this clone turned up once. This chain joins TRBV4-1 and TRBJ2-7; maybe TRBD2 (5 bases). Germline CDR1 reads MGHRA; CDR2 reads YSYEKL. Trimming took off 0 bases at V and 2 bases at J, with 8 bases between the two ends. The CDR3 extends over 14 amino acids. CDR3 sequence reads: CASSQDILAYEQYF. CDR3 nucleotides: TGCGCCAGCAGCCAAGATATACTAGCCTACGAGCAGTACTTC.

J is TRBJ2-5 and V is TRBV5-6, with D uncertain. The V gene lost 4 bases and the J gene lost 2 bases, with 12 bases spanning the gap. The CDR3 runs 14 residues. From germline, CDR1 is SGHDT and CDR2 YYEEEE. CDR3 protein: CASSPRTEQETQYF. The CDR3 DNA reads TGTGCCAGCAGCCCCAGGACGGAACAAGAGACCCAGTACTTC.